The sequence of this T cell receptor beta chain was determined in a study of blood T cell repertoires in COVID-19. About the research overall: The samples span acute and convalescent COVID-19 from the United States, Italy and Spain.

Per germline, CDR1 SGDLS and CDR2 YYNGEE. The CDR3 runs to 15 residues. V was clipped by 3 bases and J by 2 bases, with 13 bases between them. Participants had their cohort set by participant-reported clinical history. Original handling: For nucleated cells, counts were estimated from reference gene primer amplification. Clones were read by immunoSEQ multiplex PCR, and TCRdb kept only the in-frame ones, dropping some. The V and J calls and clone size are taken from that table; D and trimming were inferred from the DNA. Of some 170,000 clones in the sample, around 84% were seen once. The V gene is TRBV9, the J gene TRBJ2-3, with D tentatively TRBD1 (5 bases). The sample comprised PBMCs or T cells enriched from blood (not recorded which). This clonotype was obtained from a man aged 40-50 years who had recovered from COVID-19. Here the CDR3 DNA reads TGTGCCAGCAGCGGGACACGAAGGCCCACAGATACGCAGTATTTT. Residues: CASSGTRRPTDTQYF.